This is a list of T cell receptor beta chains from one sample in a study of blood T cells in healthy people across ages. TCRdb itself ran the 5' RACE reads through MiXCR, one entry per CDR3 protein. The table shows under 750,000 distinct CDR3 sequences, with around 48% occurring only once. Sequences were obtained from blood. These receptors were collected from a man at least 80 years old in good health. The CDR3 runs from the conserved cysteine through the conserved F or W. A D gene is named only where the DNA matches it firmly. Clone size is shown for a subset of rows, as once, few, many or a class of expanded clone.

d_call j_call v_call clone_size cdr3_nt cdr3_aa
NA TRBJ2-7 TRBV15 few TGTGCCACCAGCAGAGATAAAAGAATCTACGAGCAGTACTTC CATSRDKRIYEQYF
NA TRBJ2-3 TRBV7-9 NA TGTGCCAGCAGCTTAGATGTCATCGCTACGCAGTATTTT CASSLDVIATQYF
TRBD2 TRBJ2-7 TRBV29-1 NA TGCAGCGCAGAAATGGCGGGAGGAAGGTTTTACGAGCAGTACTTC CSAEMAGGRFYEQYF
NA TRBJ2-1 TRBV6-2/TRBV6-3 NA TGTGCCAGCTCCTTCGGAATTAACAATGAGCAGTTCTTC CASSFGINNEQFF
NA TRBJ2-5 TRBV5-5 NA TGTGCCAGCAGCTTTGGGGCAGACTACCAAGAGACCCAGTACTTC CASSFGADYQETQYF
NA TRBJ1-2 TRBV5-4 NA TGTGCCAGCAGCTTGGGTGCAGACCAGAGCACTAACTATGGCTACACCTTC CASSLGADQSTNYGYTF
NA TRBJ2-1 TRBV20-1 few TGCAGTGCCCGACGGGGGCGCTGGGAGAATGAGCAGTTCTTC CSARRGRWENEQFF
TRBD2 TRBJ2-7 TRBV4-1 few TGCGCCAGCAGCCAAGTGGAAGCGGGGGGCTACGAGCAGTACTTC CASSQVEAGGYEQYF
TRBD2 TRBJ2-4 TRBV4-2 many TGTGCCAGCAGCCAAGGACTAGCGGGAGCCAAAAACATTCAGTACTTC CASSQGLAGAKNIQYF
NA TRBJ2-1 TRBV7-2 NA TGTGCCAGCAGCGCAAGCAGGGGAGGGAACAATGAGCAGTTCTTC CASSASRGGNNEQFF
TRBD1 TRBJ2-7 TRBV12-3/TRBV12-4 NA TGTGCCAGCAGTTTAGCCGGGACAGGGGTCTACGAGCAGTACTTC CASSLAGTGVYEQYF
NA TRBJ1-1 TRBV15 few TGTGCCACCAGCAGAGCGCGAAGGAGGAACACTGAAGCTTTCTTT CATSRARRRNTEAFF
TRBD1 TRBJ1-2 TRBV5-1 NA TGCGCCAGCAGCAGAGTAATTCAGGGGGCGCCTGGCTACACCTTC CASSRVIQGAPGYTF
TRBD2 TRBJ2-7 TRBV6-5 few TGTGCCAGCAGTCAACAGAAGCGGGAGGGCCGATACGAGCAGTACTTC CASSQQKREGRYEQYF
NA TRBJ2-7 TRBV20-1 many TGCAGTGCCCAAGACAGGTTCGAGCAGTACTTC CSAQDRFEQYF
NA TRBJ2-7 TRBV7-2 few TGTGCCAGCAGCTTTACTCGCGCCGGCGGAGGCTCCTACGAGCAGTACTTC CASSFTRAGGGSYEQYF
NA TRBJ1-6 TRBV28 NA TGTGCCAGCAGCCTCGACGACGGCAATTCACCCCTCCACTTT CASSLDDGNSPLHF
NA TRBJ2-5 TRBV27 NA TGTGCCAGCAGTTCTCCGAAGACGCGAGAGACCCAGTACTTC CASSSPKTRETQYF
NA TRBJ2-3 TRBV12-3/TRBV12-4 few TGTGCCAGCACCCCGGGGGCTAGCACAGATACGCAGTATTTT CASTPGASTDTQYF
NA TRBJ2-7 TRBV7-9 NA TGTGCCAGCAGCTTTGGGACTCCCTTCGAGCAGTACTTC CASSFGTPFEQYF
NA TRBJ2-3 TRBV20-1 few TGCAGTGCCGACGGAACAGATACGCAGTATTTT CSADGTDTQYF
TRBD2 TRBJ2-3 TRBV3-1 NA TGTGCCAGCAGCCAAGATCTCGGGAGGTATACGCAGTATTTT CASSQDLGRYTQYF
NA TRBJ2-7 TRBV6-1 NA TGTGCCAGCAGTGAAGGCGCACGATCCTACGAGCAGTACTTC CASSEGARSYEQYF
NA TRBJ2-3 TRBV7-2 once TGTGCCAGCAGCGTAGGGCTCCGGGCAGATACGCAGTATTTT CASSVGLRADTQYF
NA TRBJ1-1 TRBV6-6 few TGTGCCAGCAGTTACGCAGGAGAGAACACTGAAGCTTTCTTT CASSYAGENTEAFF
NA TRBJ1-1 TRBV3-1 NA TGTGCCAGCAGCCCCTTTGGGGGTAACACTGAAGCTTTCTTT CASSPFGGNTEAFF
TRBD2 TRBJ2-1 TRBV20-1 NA TGCAGTGCTAGTTCCCGGGGGACTAGCTATGAGCAGTTCTTC CSASSRGTSYEQFF